These 5 T cell receptor beta chains came from one sample sequenced in a study of neurological immune-mediated disorders. Using its own MiXCR run on the 5' RACE reads, TCRdb lists one record per CDR3 protein. The sample records some 66,000 distinct CDR3 sequences, around 4% being singletons. The sample taken for sequencing was PBMCs. Receptors were obtained from a man aged 50-60 years with multiple sclerosis.

This clonotype came up many times. The chain employs TRBV27 and TRBJ1-5; 9 bases are shared with TRBD1. Trimming took 6 bases from V and 3 from J; bases not matched to a gene: 6. The germline gives CDR1 MNHEY, CDR2 SMNVEV (reference sequence). The CDR3 consists of 15 residues. The CDR3 region is CASRAGQGFNQPQHF. The CDR3 DNA reads as TGTGCCAGCAGGGCAGGACAGGGGTTCAATCAGCCCCAGCATTTT.

This clonotype was observed at least ten times. V usage is TRBV9 and J usage is TRBJ2-5, with a weak D call TRBD1 (6 bases). Per germline, CDR1 SGDLS and CDR2 YYNGEE. Trimming took 0 bases from V and 3 from J, leaving 12 bases between them. This CDR3 comprises 15 residues. The CDR3 loop is CASSVEVRGKETQYF. The CDR3, as DNA: TGTGCCAGCAGCGTAGAAGTCAGGGGTAAAGAGACCCAGTACTTC.

In this sample, this clonotype turned up many times. The chain joins TRBV20-1 to TRBJ2-2, with 9 bases that match TRBD2. This CDR3 is built from 15 residues. Trimming cost V 0 bases and J 5 bases; bases outside gene matches: 4. The germline V gene has CDR1 DFQATT and CDR2 SNEGSKA (reference sequence). The CDR3 DNA follows: TGCAGTGCTAGAGATGGCGGGGGGGCGACCGGGGAGCTGTTTTTT. Translating it yields CSARDGGGATGELFF.

With respect to this clonotype: Because the CDR3 is missing its conserved closing phenylalanine or tryptophan, this is likely a read error. The V and J genes are TRBV12-3 or TRBV12-4 and TRBJ2-1, with 9 bases fitting TRBD2. CDR3 length: 18 amino acids. Trimming took 6 bases from V and 9 from J; bases not matched to a gene: 21. The CDR3 sequence is CASSRPGGLAGFAIEQFN. CDR3 coding DNA: TGTGCCAGCAGCAGGCCGGGGGGTCTAGCGGGGTTTGCAATTGAGCAGTTCAAC.

This clonotype was observed many times. The chain couples TRBV6-6 to TRBJ2-7; unclear D gene. Trimming took off 0 bases at V and 4 bases at J, with 7 bases between the two ends. Germline V gene data show CDR1 as MNHNY and CDR2 as SVGAGI (reference sequence). The CDR3 consists of 13 residues. The CDR3 reads CASSYSKSYEQYV. The CDR3 DNA reads as TGTGCCAGCAGTTACTCGAAATCGTACGAGCAGTACGTC.